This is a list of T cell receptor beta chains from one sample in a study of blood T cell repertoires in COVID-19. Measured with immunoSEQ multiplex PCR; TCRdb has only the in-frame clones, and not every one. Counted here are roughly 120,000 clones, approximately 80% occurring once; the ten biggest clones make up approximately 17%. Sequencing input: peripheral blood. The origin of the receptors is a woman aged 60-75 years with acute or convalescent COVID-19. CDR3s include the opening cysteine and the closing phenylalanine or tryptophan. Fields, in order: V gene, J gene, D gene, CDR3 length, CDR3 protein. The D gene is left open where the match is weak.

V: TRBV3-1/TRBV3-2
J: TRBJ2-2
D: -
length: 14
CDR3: CASSSGRGTGELFF

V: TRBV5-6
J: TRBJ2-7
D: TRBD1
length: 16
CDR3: CASSRDRGVVDYEQYF

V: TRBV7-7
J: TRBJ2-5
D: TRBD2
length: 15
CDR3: CASSPDLAGPETQYF

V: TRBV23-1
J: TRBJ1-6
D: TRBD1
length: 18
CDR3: CASSQWEGQASYNSPLHF

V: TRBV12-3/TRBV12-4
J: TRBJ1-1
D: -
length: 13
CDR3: CASNQNRDTEAFF

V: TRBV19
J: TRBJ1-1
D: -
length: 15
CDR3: CASSLSSGGETEAFF

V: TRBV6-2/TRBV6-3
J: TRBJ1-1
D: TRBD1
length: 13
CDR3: CASSQGTGAVAFF

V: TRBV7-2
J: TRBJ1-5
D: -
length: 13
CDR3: CASSRGGLQPQHF

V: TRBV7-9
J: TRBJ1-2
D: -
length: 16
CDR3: CASSLALGGALGGYTF

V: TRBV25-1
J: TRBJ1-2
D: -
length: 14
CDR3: CASSAPGGHYGYTF

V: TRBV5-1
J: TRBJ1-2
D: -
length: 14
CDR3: CASSLDYGDYGYTF

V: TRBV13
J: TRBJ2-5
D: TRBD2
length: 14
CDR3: CASSPSGGSETQYF

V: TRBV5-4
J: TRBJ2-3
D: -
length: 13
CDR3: CASSPPSGDTQYF

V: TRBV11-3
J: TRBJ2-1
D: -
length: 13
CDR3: CASSYGQNNEQFF

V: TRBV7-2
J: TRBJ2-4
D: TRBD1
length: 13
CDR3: CASSPDREDIQYF

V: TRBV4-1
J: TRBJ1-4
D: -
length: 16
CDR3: CASSLVRTATNEKLFF

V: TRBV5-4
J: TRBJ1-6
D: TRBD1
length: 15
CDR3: CASSLDRDSVSPLHF

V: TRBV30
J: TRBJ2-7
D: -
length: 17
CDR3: CAWSVRTTGTGVHEQYF

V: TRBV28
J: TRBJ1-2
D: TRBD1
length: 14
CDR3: CASSSTGVFYGYTF